This is a list of T cell receptor beta chains from one sample in a study of cytotoxic CD8 clonotypes in ibrutinib-treated CLL. Here immunoSEQ multiplex PCR was the method, and the copy in TCRdb shows in-frame clones only, minus some. The sample lists 110,000 to 150,000 clones, roughly 80% occurring once. Material: PBMCs, obtained after 12 months of ibrutinib treatment. The receptors were sampled from a human donor with chronic lymphocytic leukemia. The CDR3 runs from the conserved cysteine through the conserved F or W. The D gene is left open where the match is weak. A clone size is listed for some rows: how often the clone was seen (once, few, many), or a class if it is expanded.

D gene	V gene	J gene	clone size	CDR3 DNA	CDR3 protein
.	TRBV18	TRBJ2-7	.	TGTGCCAGCTCACCGTCGACGGCCTACGAGCAGTACTTC	CASSPSTAYEQYF
TRBD1	TRBV28	TRBJ2-1	.	TGTGCCAGCAGTGGGCTTGAGGGGGCGCGGGAGCAGTTCTTC	CASSGLEGAREQFF
.	TRBV9	TRBJ1-1	.	TGTGCCAGCAGCGTAGTTGAGGTCGAGCGAGCTTTCTTT	CASSVVEVERAFF
TRBD1	TRBV6-5	TRBJ1-1	.	TGTGCCAGCACCAATCCCAGGGGGCGAACTGAAGCTTTCTTT	CASTNPRGRTEAFF
.	TRBV5-1	TRBJ2-2	.	TGCGCCAGCAGCTTATCGGTGACAGGGGAGCTGTTTTTT	CASSLSVTGELFF
.	TRBV19	TRBJ1-1	.	TGTGCCAGTAGTAGGGCCGTGAACACTGAAGCTTTCTTT	CASSRAVNTEAFF
.	TRBV4-2	TRBJ2-5	.	TGTGCCAGCAGCCAGTTGGGAGGTACGCTTCAAGAGACCCAGTACTTC	CASSQLGGTLQETQYF
.	TRBV7-2	TRBJ2-5	.	TGTGCCAGCAGCTTAGTCCTGGACCGGAAGTACTTC	CASSLVLDRKYF
TRBD2	TRBV19	TRBJ2-3	.	TGTGCCAGTAGGAGCGGGAGGACGGGCGATACGCAGTATTTT	CASRSGRTGDTQYF
.	TRBV30	TRBJ1-5	.	TGTGCCTGGAGAGGGGCCGGGGGACGTCAGCCCCAGCATTTT	CAWRGAGGRQPQHF
TRBD2	TRBV19	TRBJ2-3	.	TGTGCCAGTAGGGCTAGCGGAGGCACAGATACGCAGTATTTT	CASRASGGTDTQYF
.	TRBV6-5	TRBJ2-7	.	TGTGCCAGCGGCCTGGCGGGGGCTTTATACGAGCAGTACTTC	CASGLAGALYEQYF
.	TRBV28	TRBJ1-5	once	TGTGCCAGCAGCGGAATTGTTAATCAGCCCCAGCATTTT	CASSGIVNQPQHF
.	TRBV7-6	TRBJ1-2	few	TGTGCCAGCAGCGGGGACTCCAGGGGTGGCTACACCTTC	CASSGDSRGGYTF
.	TRBV15	TRBJ1-4	.	TGTGCCACCAGCAGAGGAGAGACAGTTCCGCCAACTAATGAAAAACTGTTTTTT	CATSRGETVPPTNEKLFF
.	TRBV4-1	TRBJ2-5	.	TGCGCCAGCAGCCAAGATGGGCGGGGAGGAGAGACCCAGTACTTC	CASSQDGRGGETQYF
.	TRBV9	TRBJ2-3	.	TGTGCCAGCAGCGTAGTCGGGGAGACTAGCACAGATACGCAGTATTTT	CASSVVGETSTDTQYF
.	TRBV4-2	TRBJ2-1	.	TGTGCCAGCAGCCAACCTCAGGGGGGCAATGAGCAGTTCTTC	CASSQPQGGNEQFF
.	TRBV5-1	TRBJ2-3	.	TGCGCCAGCAGCTTGGGCCTAGGCACATATACGCAGTATTTT	CASSLGLGTYTQYF
.	TRBV4-2	TRBJ2-2	.	TGTGCCAGCAGCCAAGACTTGGGTCTCGGCACCGGGGAGCTGTTTTTT	CASSQDLGLGTGELFF
.	TRBV28	TRBJ2-4	.	TGTGCCAGCAGTTTGACTTCGAACATTCAGTACTTC	CASSLTSNIQYF
.	TRBV5-1	TRBJ1-1	.	TGCGCCAGCAGTTTGCTGACAGCGAACACTGAAGCTTTCTTT	CASSLLTANTEAFF
.	TRBV7-9	TRBJ1-2	.	TGTGCCAGCAGCCCCGGCCTGGGGGGCTACACCTTC	CASSPGLGGYTF
.	TRBV6-5	TRBJ1-5	few	TGTGCCAGGGACCGATATCAGCCCCAGCATTTT	CARDRYQPQHF
.	TRBV18	TRBJ1-2	.	TGTGCCAGCTCACCACCTGAGGAAGTGCTCAACTATGGCTACACCTTC	CASSPPEEVLNYGYTF
.	TRBV5-1	TRBJ1-1	.	TGCGCCAGCAGCTTGAGTTCCGCCGGTACTGAAGCTTTCTTT	CASSLSSAGTEAFF
TRBD2	TRBV11-3	TRBJ2-5	.	TGTGCCGGCAGCTTAGATAATAGGAGGACTAGCCAGTGGGGGACCCAGTACTTC	CAGSLDNRRTSQWGTQYF
.	TRBV6-1	TRBJ1-5	.	TGTGCCAGCAGTGAAAGAGGGCCGGGGAATCAGCCCCAGCATTTT	CASSERGPGNQPQHF
TRBD2	TRBV6-6	TRBJ2-1	.	TGTGCCAGCAGCTGGACTAGCGGGGTAGATGAGCAGTTCTTC	CASSWTSGVDEQFF
.	TRBV4-3	TRBJ2-5	.	TGCGCCAGCAGCCAAGATCGTGGCAGGGCAGAGACCCAGTACTTC	CASSQDRGRAETQYF
.	TRBV1	TRBJ2-1	.	TGCACCAGCAGGACCTTAGCGCGGTACAATGAGCAGTTCTTC	CTSRTLARYNEQFF
.	TRBV6-5	TRBJ1-2	.	TGTGCCAGCAGTTACCGTGGGTGGGGGGACTATGGCTACACCTTC	CASSYRGWGDYGYTF
.	TRBV27	TRBJ1-5	medium-sized	TGTGCCAGCAGTCCATTGACAGCTTCTAGCAATCAGCCCCAGCATTTT	CASSPLTASSNQPQHF
.	TRBV7-9	TRBJ2-3	.	TGTGCCAGCAGCTTATCGGGGGCTTCAGATACGCAGTATTTT	CASSLSGASDTQYF
.	TRBV5-1	TRBJ1-3	.	TGCGCCAGCAGCGGCGGGGGTCACTCTGGAAACACCATATATTTT	CASSGGGHSGNTIYF
.	TRBV5-5	TRBJ2-5	.	TGTGCCAGCAGCTTGGAACCAATAGGGGCCTGGGAGACCCAGTACTTC	CASSLEPIGAWETQYF
TRBD1	TRBV18	TRBJ1-4	.	TGTGCCAGCTCCCCTATCAGGGGGGAAAATGAAAAACTGTTTTTT	CASSPIRGENEKLFF
TRBD1	TRBV7-6	TRBJ2-2	.	TGTGCCAGCAGCTTTGACAGGGGGATATCGAACACCGGGGAGCTGTTTTTT	CASSFDRGISNTGELFF
TRBD1	TRBV6-5	TRBJ2-7	.	TGTGCCAGCAGTCGGGACAGGGCCTACGAGCAGTACTTC	CASSRDRAYEQYF
.	TRBV2	TRBJ1-5	few	TGTGCCAGCAGCGACCAGCGGAATCAGCCCCAGCATTTT	CASSDQRNQPQHF
TRBD2	TRBV25-1	TRBJ2-3	.	TGTGCCAGCAGTCCCTTAGCGGGAGGAGATACGCAGTATTTT	CASSPLAGGDTQYF
.	TRBV5-1	TRBJ2-5	.	TGCGCCAGTCAAAGGGGGATCGGGAACCAAGAGACCCAGTACTTC	CASQRGIGNQETQYF
.	TRBV7-2	TRBJ2-2	.	TGTGCCAGCAGCCCTTGGGTAGCGATCACCGGGGAGCTGTTTTTT	CASSPWVAITGELFF
TRBD2	TRBV5-1	TRBJ2-3	.	TGCGCCAGCAGCTTGCGGCTAGCGGGCTACACAGATACGCAGTATTTT	CASSLRLAGYTDTQYF
TRBD1	TRBV6-4	TRBJ2-1	.	TGTGCCAGCAGTAAAGGGACAGAATTTAATGAGCAGTTCTTC	CASSKGTEFNEQFF
TRBD1	TRBV28	TRBJ1-2	.	TGTGCCAGTCGCCCGGGACAGGCATGGTATGGCTACACCTTC	CASRPGQAWYGYTF
.	TRBV7-9	TRBJ2-7	.	TGTGCCAGCAGCTTAGGTGCAGACTACGAGCAGTACTTC	CASSLGADYEQYF
.	TRBV11-2	TRBJ1-6	.	TGTGCCAGCAGCCCGCTGGATGGGGGGAATTCACCCCTCCACTTT	CASSPLDGGNSPLHF
TRBD1	TRBV10-3	TRBJ2-1	.	TGTGCCATCAGTGAGGGGGACAGGGCCTACAATGAGCAGTTCTTC	CAISEGDRAYNEQFF
.	TRBV7-9	TRBJ1-5	.	TGTGCCAGCAGCTACGGACAGTTCGGCAATCAGCCCCAGCATTTT	CASSYGQFGNQPQHF
TRBD1	TRBV18	TRBJ1-5	few	TGTGCCAGCTCGCCAGGGGGAGGAGGGCAGCCCCAGCATTTT	CASSPGGGGQPQHF
.	TRBV29-1	TRBJ1-2	.	TGCAGCGTTAAGGGCCAAGCTGCCTATGGCTACACCTTC	CSVKGQAAYGYTF
TRBD2	TRBV7-2	TRBJ2-7	.	TGTGCCAGCAGCTTCGGGGTAGCGGGGGAGCAGTACTTC	CASSFGVAGEQYF
.	TRBV16	TRBJ2-7	.	TGTGCCAGCAGCCAGACGGGCTACGAGCAGTACTTC	CASSQTGYEQYF
.	TRBV28	TRBJ1-2	few	TGTGCCAGCAGTTTAACGCGCTATGGCTACACCTTC	CASSLTRYGYTF
.	TRBV7-2	TRBJ1-5	.	TGTGCCAGCAGCTTTCTAAATCAGCCCCAGCATTTT	CASSFLNQPQHF
.	TRBV28	TRBJ2-1	.	TGTGCCAGCAGTAGCAATGAGCAGTTCTTC	CASSSNEQFF